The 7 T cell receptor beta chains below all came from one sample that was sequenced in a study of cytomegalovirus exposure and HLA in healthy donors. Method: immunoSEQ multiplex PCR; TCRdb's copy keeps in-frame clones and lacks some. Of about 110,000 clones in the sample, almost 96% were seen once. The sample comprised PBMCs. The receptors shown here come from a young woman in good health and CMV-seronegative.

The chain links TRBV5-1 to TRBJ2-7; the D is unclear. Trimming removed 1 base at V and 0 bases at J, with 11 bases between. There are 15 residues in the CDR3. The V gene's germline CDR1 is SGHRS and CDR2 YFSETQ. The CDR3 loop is CASSLSPGSSYEQYF. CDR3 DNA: TGCGCCAGCAGCTTGTCACCAGGAAGCTCCTACGAGCAGTACTTC.

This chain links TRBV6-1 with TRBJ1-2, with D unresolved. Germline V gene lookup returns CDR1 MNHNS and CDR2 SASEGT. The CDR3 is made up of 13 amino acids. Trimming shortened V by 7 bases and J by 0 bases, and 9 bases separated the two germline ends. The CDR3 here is CASTPTPNYGYTF. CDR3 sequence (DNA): TGTGCCAGCACCCCGACTCCTAACTATGGCTACACCTTC.

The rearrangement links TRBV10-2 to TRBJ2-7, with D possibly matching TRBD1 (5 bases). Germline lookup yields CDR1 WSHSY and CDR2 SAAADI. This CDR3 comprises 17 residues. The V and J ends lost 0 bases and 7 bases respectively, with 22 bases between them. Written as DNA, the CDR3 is TGCGCCAGCAGTGAGTCCCCCTACAGGAACCCTAAGGGGGAGCAGTACTTC. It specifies CASSESPYRNPKGEQYF.

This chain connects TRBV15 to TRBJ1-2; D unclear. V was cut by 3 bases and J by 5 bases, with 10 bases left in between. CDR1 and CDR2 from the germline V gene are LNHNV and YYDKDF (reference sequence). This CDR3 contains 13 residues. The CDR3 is CATSRDGVYGYTF. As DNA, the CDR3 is TGTGCCACCAGCAGGGACGGGGTGTATGGCTACACCTTC. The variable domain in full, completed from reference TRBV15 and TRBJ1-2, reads DAMVIQNPRYQVTQFGKPVTLSCSQTLNHNVMYWYQQKSSQAPKLLFHYYDKDFNNEADTPDNFQSRRPNTSFCFLDIRSPGLGDTAMYLCATSRDGVYGYTFGSGTRLTVV.

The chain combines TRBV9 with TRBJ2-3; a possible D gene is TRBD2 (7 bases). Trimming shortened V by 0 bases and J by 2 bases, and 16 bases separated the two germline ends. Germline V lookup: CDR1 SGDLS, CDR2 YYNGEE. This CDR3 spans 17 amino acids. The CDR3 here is CASSVGGARGHTDTQYF. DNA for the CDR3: TGTGCCAGCAGCGTAGGGGGAGCGCGGGGGCACACAGATACGCAGTATTTT.

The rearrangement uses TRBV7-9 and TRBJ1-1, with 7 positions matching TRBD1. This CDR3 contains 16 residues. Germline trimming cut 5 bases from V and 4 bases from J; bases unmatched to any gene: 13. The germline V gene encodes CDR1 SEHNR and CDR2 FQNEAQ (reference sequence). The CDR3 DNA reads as TGTGCCAGCAGCATTGGGACAGCTGGGGTAGGCACTGAAGCTTTCTTT. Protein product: CASSIGTAGVGTEAFF.

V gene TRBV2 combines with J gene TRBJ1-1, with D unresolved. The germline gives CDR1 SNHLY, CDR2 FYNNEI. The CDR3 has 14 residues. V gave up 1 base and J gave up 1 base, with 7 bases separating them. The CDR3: CASSEVAENTEAFF. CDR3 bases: TGTGCCAGCAGTGAAGTGGCAGAGAACACTGAAGCTTTCTTT.